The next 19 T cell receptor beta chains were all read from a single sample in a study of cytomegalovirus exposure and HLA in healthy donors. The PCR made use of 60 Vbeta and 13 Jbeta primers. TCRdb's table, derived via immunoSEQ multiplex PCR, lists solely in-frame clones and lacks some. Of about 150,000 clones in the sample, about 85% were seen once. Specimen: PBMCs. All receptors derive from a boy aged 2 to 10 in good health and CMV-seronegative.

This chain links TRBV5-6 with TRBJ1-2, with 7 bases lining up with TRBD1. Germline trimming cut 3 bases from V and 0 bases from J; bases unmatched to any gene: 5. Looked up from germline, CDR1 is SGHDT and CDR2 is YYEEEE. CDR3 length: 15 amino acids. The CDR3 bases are TGTGCCAGCAGCTCTGCTGGGACAGCTAACTATGGCTACACCTTC. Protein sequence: CASSSAGTANYGYTF.

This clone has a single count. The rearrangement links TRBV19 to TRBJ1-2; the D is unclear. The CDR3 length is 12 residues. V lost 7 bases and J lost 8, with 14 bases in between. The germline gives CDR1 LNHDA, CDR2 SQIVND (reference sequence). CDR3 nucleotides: TGTGCCAGTACCGCGGGGTCGTTCGGCTACACCTTC. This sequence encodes CASTAGSFGYTF.

CDR3 bases: TGTGCCAGCACCTCGGGACTAGCGGGAGAAGAGCAGTACTTC. Translating it yields CASTSGLAGEEQYF. V is TRBV6-1 and J is TRBJ2-7, with 14 bases lining up with TRBD2. V lost 7 bases, J lost 7 bases, and 6 bases stayed unmatched. The CDR3 has 14 residues. The germline V gene has CDR1 MNHNS and CDR2 SASEGT.

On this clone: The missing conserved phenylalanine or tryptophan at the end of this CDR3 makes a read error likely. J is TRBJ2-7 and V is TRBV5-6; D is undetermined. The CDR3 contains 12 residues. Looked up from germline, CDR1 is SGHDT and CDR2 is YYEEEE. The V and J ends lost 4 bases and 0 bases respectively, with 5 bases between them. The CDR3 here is CASSLSSYEQYL. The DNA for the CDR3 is TGTGCCAGCAGCCTTAGCTCCTACGAGCAGTACCTC.

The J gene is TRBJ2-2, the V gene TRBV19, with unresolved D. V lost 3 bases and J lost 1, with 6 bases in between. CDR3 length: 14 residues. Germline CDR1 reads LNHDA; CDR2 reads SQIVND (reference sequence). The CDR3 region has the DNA TGTGCCAGTAGTATTACAAAGAACACCGGGGAGCTGTTTTTT. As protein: CASSITKNTGELFF.

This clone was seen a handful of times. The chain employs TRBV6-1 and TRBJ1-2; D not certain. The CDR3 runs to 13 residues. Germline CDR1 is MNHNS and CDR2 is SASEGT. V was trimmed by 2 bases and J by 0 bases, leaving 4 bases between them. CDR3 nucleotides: TGTGCCAGCAGTGAAAGAGCTAACTATGGCTACACCTTC. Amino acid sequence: CASSERANYGYTF.

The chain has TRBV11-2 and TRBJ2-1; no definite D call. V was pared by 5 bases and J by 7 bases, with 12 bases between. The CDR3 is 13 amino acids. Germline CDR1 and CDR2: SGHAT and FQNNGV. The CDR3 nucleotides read TGTGCCAGCAGCCGGGTAGTAAGGAATGAGCAGTTCTTC. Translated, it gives CASSRVVRNEQFF.

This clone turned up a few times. Written as DNA, the CDR3 is TGTGCCAGCAGTGGTGAGACAGGGGGTTTTGAAAAACTGTTTTTT. Encoded protein: CASSGETGGFEKLFF. This rearrangement joins TRBV6-1 to TRBJ1-4, with TRBD1 matching 9 bases. This CDR3 has 15 residues. Trimming cost V 4 bases and J 7 bases; bases outside gene matches: 7. Germline CDR1 MNHNS, CDR2 SASEGT.

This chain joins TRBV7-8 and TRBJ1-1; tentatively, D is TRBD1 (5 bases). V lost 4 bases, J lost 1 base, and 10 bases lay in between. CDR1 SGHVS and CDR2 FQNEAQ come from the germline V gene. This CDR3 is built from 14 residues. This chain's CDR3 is CASSSDDRNTEAFF. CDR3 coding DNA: TGTGCCAGCAGCTCAGACGACAGGAACACTGAAGCTTTCTTT.

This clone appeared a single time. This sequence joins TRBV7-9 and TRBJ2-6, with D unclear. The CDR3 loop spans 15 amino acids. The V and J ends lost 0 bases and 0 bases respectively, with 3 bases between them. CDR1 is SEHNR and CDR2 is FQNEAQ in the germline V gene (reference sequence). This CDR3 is CASSLARSGANVLTF. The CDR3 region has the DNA TGTGCCAGCAGCTTAGCTCGCTCTGGGGCCAACGTCCTGACTTTC.

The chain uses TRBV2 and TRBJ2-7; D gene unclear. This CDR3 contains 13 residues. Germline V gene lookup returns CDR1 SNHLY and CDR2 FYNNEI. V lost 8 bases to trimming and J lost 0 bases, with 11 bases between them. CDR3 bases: TGTGCCAGCGGCCGCGGTTCCTCCTACGAGCAGTACGTC. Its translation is CASGRGSSYEQYV.

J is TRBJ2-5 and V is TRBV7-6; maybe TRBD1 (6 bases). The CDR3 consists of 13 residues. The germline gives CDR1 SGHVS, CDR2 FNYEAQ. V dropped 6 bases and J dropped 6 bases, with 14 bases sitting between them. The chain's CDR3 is CASRGHSRKTQYF. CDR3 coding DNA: TGTGCCAGCAGGGGACACAGTAGGAAGACCCAGTACTTC.

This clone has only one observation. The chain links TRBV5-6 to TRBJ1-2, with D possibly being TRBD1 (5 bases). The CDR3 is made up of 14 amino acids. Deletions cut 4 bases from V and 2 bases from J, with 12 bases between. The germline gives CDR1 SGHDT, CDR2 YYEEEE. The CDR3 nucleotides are TGTGCCAGCAGCCGCCCCAGGACAAACTATGGCTACACCTTC. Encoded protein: CASSRPRTNYGYTF.

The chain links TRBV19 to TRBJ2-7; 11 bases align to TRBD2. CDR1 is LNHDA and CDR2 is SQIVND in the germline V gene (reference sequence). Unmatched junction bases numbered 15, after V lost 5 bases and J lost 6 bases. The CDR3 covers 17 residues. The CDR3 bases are TGTGCCAGTAGTCATTCGGACCGACTAGCGGGACCGGGCGAGCAGTACTTC. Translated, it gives CASSHSDRLAGPGEQYF.

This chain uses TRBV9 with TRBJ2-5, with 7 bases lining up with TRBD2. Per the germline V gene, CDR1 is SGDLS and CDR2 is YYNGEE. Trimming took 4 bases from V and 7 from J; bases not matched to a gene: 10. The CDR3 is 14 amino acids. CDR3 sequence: CASSPLESGGTQYF. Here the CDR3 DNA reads TGTGCCAGCAGCCCACTCGAGTCGGGAGGGACCCAGTACTTC.

In DNA form, the CDR3 reads TGTGCCAGCAGTTCCCCCGGACAGGTTGGGGGCAATCAGCCCCAGCATTTT. It encodes CASSSPGQVGGNQPQHF. The chain uses TRBV28 and TRBJ1-5; 7 positions match TRBD1. With V trimmed by 4 bases and J by 2 bases, 11 bases remained unmatched. Germline V gives CDR1 MDHEN, CDR2 SYDVKM. The CDR3 contains 17 residues.

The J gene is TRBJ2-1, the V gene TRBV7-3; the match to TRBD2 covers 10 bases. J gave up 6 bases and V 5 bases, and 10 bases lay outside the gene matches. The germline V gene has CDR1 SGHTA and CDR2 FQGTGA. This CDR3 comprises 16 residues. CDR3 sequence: CASSPRLAGVGNEQFF. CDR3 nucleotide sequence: TGTGCCAGCAGCCCCCGGCTAGCGGGAGTCGGCAATGAGCAGTTCTTC.

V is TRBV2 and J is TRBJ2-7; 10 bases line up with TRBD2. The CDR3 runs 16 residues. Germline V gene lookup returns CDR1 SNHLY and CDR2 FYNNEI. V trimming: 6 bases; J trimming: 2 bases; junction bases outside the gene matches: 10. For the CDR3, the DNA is TGTGCCAGCAGGGAGACTAGCGGGTCGACCCCCTACGAGCAGTACTTC. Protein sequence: CASRETSGSTPYEQYF.

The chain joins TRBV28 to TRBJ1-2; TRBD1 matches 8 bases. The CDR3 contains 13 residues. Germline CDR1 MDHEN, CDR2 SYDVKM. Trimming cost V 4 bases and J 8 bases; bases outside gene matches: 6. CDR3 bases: TGTGCCAGCAGTTGGCAGGGGGCCGGGGGCTACACCTTC. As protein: CASSWQGAGGYTF.